The sequence of this T cell receptor beta chain was determined in a study of blood T cell repertoires in COVID-19. In the study overall: COVID-19 samples from acute and convalescent phases originated in the United States, Italy and Spain. Sample material is recorded as cDNA or gDNA derived from T cells, B-cell-depleted T cells, or PBMCs.

Per the authors' pipeline: Quantification of nucleated cells was approximated via reference gene primer amplification. Assay: immunoSEQ multiplex PCR; the TCRdb copy retains only in-frame clones and omits some. D and trimming were read from the DNA, whereas the V and J calls and clone size are those reported in that table. Of more than 95,000 clones detected, about 86% appear once; the ten largest clones hold around 4.1%. The CDR3 runs to 15 residues. With 7 bases clipped from V and 4 bases from J, the junction kept 15 bases outside the gene matches. Looked up from germline, CDR1 is SQVTM and CDR2 is ANQGSEA.

The source of this sequence is a woman aged 45-59 years with acute or convalescent COVID-19. This chain links TRBV29-1 with TRBJ1-1; 7 bases align to TRBD1. The source material was peripheral blood. The CDR3 here is CSATTGAGLGTEAFF. The CDR3, as DNA: TGCAGCGCGACAACAGGGGCCGGGTTAGGCACTGAAGCTTTCTTT. Together with reference TRBV29-1 and TRBJ1-1, the CDR3 gives the full variable domain: SAVISQKPSRDICQRGTSLTIQCQVDSQVTMMFWYRQQPGQSLTLIATANQGSEATYESGFVIDKFPISRPNLTFSTLTVSNMSPEDSSIYLCSATTGAGLGTEAFFGQGTRLTVV.